Below, 18 T cell receptor beta chains from the same sample are listed, as sequenced in a study of cytomegalovirus exposure and HLA in healthy donors. 13 Jbeta primers and 60 Vbeta primers were used for the PCR. Generated by immunoSEQ multiplex PCR, the TCRdb table keeps only in-frame clones and is missing some. The sample records about 140,000 clones, around 79% being singletons. The sequenced sample consisted of PBMCs. These receptors came from a female donor in good health and CMV-seronegative.

There are a few counts of this clone. The chain links TRBV5-6 to TRBJ2-1, with D possibly TRBD1 on 6 matching bases. The CDR3 has 12 amino acids. Germline V gene lookup returns CDR1 SGHDT and CDR2 YYEEEE. Trimming removed 2 bases at V and 9 bases at J, with 9 bases between. CDR3 nucleotides: TGTGCCAGCAGCTTTTCAGGGGTTGAGCAGTTCTTC. It specifies CASSFSGVEQFF.

The chain employs TRBV5-1 and TRBJ2-5; maybe TRBD2 (6 bases). Germline lookup yields CDR1 SGHRS and CDR2 YFSETQ. This CDR3 is built from 13 residues. The ends were cut back, 3 bases at V and 2 bases at J, with 8 bases in the middle. The CDR3 coding sequence is TGCGCCAGCAGCTGGGACTTTCAAGAGACCCAGTACTTC. This translates into CASSWDFQETQYF. Supplemented by reference TRBV5-1 and TRBJ2-5, the full variable domain reads KAGVTQTPRYLIKTRGQQVTLSCSPISGHRSVSWYQQTPGQGLQFLFEYFSETQRNKGNFPGRFSGRQFSNSRSEMNVSTLELGDSALYLCASSWDFQETQYFGPGTRLLVL.

This clone was counted ten times or more. The chain joins TRBV7-2 to TRBJ2-7; 8 positions match TRBD2. In germline, CDR1 is SGHTA, CDR2 FQGNSA. This CDR3 has 14 amino acids. Trimming removed 4 bases from V and 4 bases from J; junction bases left unmatched: 6. CDR3 loop: CASSWGRGGYEQYF. CDR3 in DNA: TGTGCCAGCAGCTGGGGTCGGGGGGGTTACGAGCAGTACTTC. The full variable domain, rest sourced from reference TRBV7-2 and TRBJ2-7, is GAGVSQSPSNKVTEKGKDVELRCDPISGHTALYWYRQSLGQGLEFLIYFQGNSAPDKSGLPSDRFSAERTGGSVSTLTIQRTQQEDSAVYLCASSWGRGGYEQYFGPGTRLTVT.

This clone was detected only once. The CDR3, as DNA: TGCGCCAGCAGCCAAGATTGGGGGCGGCAAGAGACCCAGTACTTC. Translating gives CASSQDWGRQETQYF. The gene calls are TRBV4-3 and TRBJ2-5, with D possibly matching TRBD1 (6 bases). Trimming took off 0 bases at V and 2 bases at J, with 10 bases between the two ends. CDR1 and CDR2 (germline): LGHNA, YSLEER. The CDR3 is made up of 15 amino acids.

This sequence joins TRBV7-8 and TRBJ1-1; 8 bases are shared with TRBD1. Per the germline V gene, CDR1 is SGHVS and CDR2 is FQNEAQ. With 2 bases clipped from V and 1 base from J, the junction kept 6 bases outside the gene matches. The CDR3 contains 16 residues. The CDR3 nucleotides are TGTGCCAGCAGCTTATACCAGGGGGCCCCGAACACTGAAGCTTTCTTT. It translates to CASSLYQGAPNTEAFF.

This rearrangement joins TRBV2 to TRBJ2-5; tentatively, D is TRBD2 (5 bases). The CDR3 runs to 13 residues. From germline, CDR1 is SNHLY and CDR2 FYNNEI. V lost 1 base and J lost 5, with 8 bases in between. The CDR3 loop reads CASSEGGVETQYF. Written as DNA, the CDR3 is TGTGCCAGCAGTGAAGGGGGAGTGGAGACCCAGTACTTC.

The chain joins TRBV7-9 to TRBJ1-4, with TRBD1 matching over 8 bases. Germline trimming cut 4 bases from V and 7 bases from J; bases unmatched to any gene: 5. The CDR3 contains 14 residues. CDR1 and CDR2 from the germline V gene are SEHNR and FQNEAQ (reference sequence). Here the CDR3 DNA reads TGTGCCAGCAGCTACGCAGGGGGCATTGAAAAACTGTTTTTT. This gives the protein CASSYAGGIEKLFF.

This clone was seen only a few times. V and J are TRBV2 and TRBJ2-1; D is undetermined. V was clipped by 7 bases and J by 6 bases, with 7 bases between them. Per germline, CDR1 SNHLY and CDR2 FYNNEI. The CDR3 is made up of 11 amino acids. The CDR3 here is CASNPVNEQFF. Here the CDR3 DNA reads TGTGCCAGCAACCCGGTCAATGAGCAGTTCTTC.

This chain links TRBV14 with TRBJ2-5; tentative D call: TRBD2 (5 bases). The ends were cut back, 0 bases at V and 2 bases at J, with 13 bases in the middle. Germline-derived CDR1 and CDR2 are SGHDN and FVKESK. The CDR3 is 16 residues long. CDR3 loop: CASSQDRSAGQETQYF. CDR3 coding DNA: TGTGCCAGCAGCCAAGATAGATCGGCGGGTCAAGAGACCCAGTACTTC.

V usage is TRBV12-5 and J usage is TRBJ1-2, with TRBD1 matching over 7 bases. This CDR3 region has 15 residues. Germline trimming cut 0 bases from V and 3 bases from J; bases unmatched to any gene: 4. Germline V gene data show CDR1 as LGHNT and CDR2 as FRNRAP. The CDR3 DNA is TGTGCTAGTGGTTTGGTTCTCGGGACAGACTATGGCTACACCTTC. Translation gives CASGLVLGTDYGYTF.

In the case of this clone: The junction departs from the called germline gene at one end, perhaps through a read error. V usage is TRBV18 and J usage is TRBJ1-2, with D uncertain. Germline V gives CDR1 KGHSH, CDR2 LQKENI. This CDR3 comprises 13 residues. The CDR3 protein is CASSPEENYGHTF. The CDR3, as DNA: TGTGCCAGCTCACCAGAGGAAAACTATGGCCACACCTTC. The variable domain in full, with the rest retrieved from reference TRBV18 and TRBJ1-2, is NAGVMQNPRHLVRRRGQEARLRCSPMKGHSHVYWYRQLPEEGLKFMVYLQKENIIDESGMPKERFSAEFPKEGPSILRIQQVVRGDSAAYFCASSPEENYGHTFGSGTRLTVV.

This clone was seen a handful of times. The chain combines TRBV28 with TRBJ1-1; D unclear. Trimming took off 8 bases at V and 1 base at J, with 20 bases between the two ends. The CDR3 sequence is 16 residues long. CDR1 and CDR2 from the germline V gene are MDHEN and SYDVKM. The CDR3 DNA reads as TGTGCCAGCGAGAAAGAGTTACCCCCCGGGAACACTGAAGCTTTCTTT. This codes for CASEKELPPGNTEAFF.

This sequence joins TRBV19 and TRBJ2-1; 7 positions match TRBD1. Losses at the gene ends were 4 bases for V and 7 bases for J; bases not matched to a gene: 10. The CDR3 has 15 amino acids. Germline CDR1 is LNHDA and CDR2 is SQIVND (reference sequence). In DNA form, the CDR3 reads TGTGCCAGTAGTAGCCAAGGGGGCAGGTCGAATGAGCAGTTCTTC. It is translated as CASSSQGGRSNEQFF.

The CDR3 DNA follows: TGTGCCAGCAGCAAAGACAGATTCGAGCAGTACTTC. It encodes CASSKDRFEQYF. The rearrangement joins TRBV7-2 to TRBJ2-7; perhaps TRBD1 as D (5 bases). The germline V gene has CDR1 SGHTA and CDR2 FQGNSA. The germline V and J ends were trimmed by 5 bases and 6 bases, with 11 bases remaining between them. This CDR3 has 12 amino acids.

The sample holds a few counts of this clone. V usage is TRBV10-3 and J usage is TRBJ1-1, with unresolved D. Germline loops: CDR1 ENHRY, CDR2 SYGVKD. The CDR3 spans 12 residues. With 6 bases removed from V and 5 bases from J, the gap between germline ends came to 10 bases. The CDR3 loop is CAIRAEGTEAFF. Written as DNA, the CDR3 is TGTGCCATCAGGGCGGAGGGAACTGAAGCTTTCTTT.

The V gene is TRBV7-6, the J gene TRBJ2-3; D gene uncertain. This CDR3 contains 13 residues. Germline CDR1 and CDR2: SGHVS and FNYEAQ. V lost 6 bases and J lost 2, with 9 bases in between. The CDR3 loop reads CASSHRATDTQYF. The CDR3 DNA sequence: TGTGCCAGCAGTCACAGAGCCACAGATACGCAGTATTTT. The full variable domain, its missing parts supplied by reference TRBV7-6 and TRBJ2-3, is GAGVSQSPRYKVTKRGQDVALRCDPISGHVSLYWYRQALGQGPEFLTYFNYEAQQDKSGLPNDRFSAERPEGSISTLTIQRTEQRDSAMYRCASSHRATDTQYFGPGTRLTVL.

The gene calls are TRBV5-1 and TRBJ2-7, with D possibly being TRBD2 (6 bases). CDR1 is SGHRS and CDR2 is YFSETQ in the germline V gene. The CDR3 extends over 15 amino acids. V dropped 2 bases and J dropped 0 bases, with 12 bases sitting between them. CDR3 DNA: TGCGCCAGCAGCTTTATAGCGGCTAGCTCCTACGAGCAGTACTTC. Protein sequence: CASSFIAASSYEQYF.

The rearrangement joins TRBV28 to TRBJ1-2, with 7 bases aligning to TRBD1. This CDR3 comprises 14 residues. Germline trimming cut 10 bases from V and 7 bases from J; bases unmatched to any gene: 15. Per germline, CDR1 MDHEN and CDR2 SYDVKM. The CDR3 DNA reads as TGTGCCACCAGCAGCCACAGGGGCTTTCTTGGCTACACCTTC. This codes for CATSSHRGFLGYTF.